This TCR beta chain originates from a study of technical replicates of blood from a few donors. Per germline, CDR1 LNHDA and CDR2 SQIVND (reference sequence). The V end lost 4 bases, the J end lost 3 bases, and 9 bases lay between the germline ends. The CDR3 sequence is 13 residues long. The table came from immunoSEQ multiplex PCR; TCRdb's copy has only in-frame clones and leaves some out. Among roughly 100,000 clones listed, approximately 95% were seen once. Sequencing used T cells isolated from PBMCs. The receptor was derived from a human donor in good health. This sequence joins TRBV19 and TRBJ1-2; maybe TRBD1 (6 bases). In DNA, the CDR3 is TGTGCCAGTAGTACACAGGGCGACTATGGCTACACCTTC. It translates to CASSTQGDYGYTF.